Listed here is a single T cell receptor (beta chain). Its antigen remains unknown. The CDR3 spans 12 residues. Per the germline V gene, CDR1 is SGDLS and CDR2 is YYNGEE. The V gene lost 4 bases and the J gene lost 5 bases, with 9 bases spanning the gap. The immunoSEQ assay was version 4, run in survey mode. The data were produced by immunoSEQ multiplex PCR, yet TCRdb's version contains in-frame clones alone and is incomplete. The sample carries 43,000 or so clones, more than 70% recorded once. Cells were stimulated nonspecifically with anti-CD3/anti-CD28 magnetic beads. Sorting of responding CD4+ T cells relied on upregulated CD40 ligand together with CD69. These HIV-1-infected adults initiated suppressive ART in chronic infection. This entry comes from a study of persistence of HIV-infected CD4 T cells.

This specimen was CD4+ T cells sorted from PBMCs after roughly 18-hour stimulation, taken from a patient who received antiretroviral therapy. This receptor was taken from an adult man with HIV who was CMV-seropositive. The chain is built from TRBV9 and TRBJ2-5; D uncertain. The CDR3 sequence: CASSQYGETQYF. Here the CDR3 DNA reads TGTGCCAGCAGCCAATATGGGGAGACCCAGTACTTC.